The sequence of this T cell receptor (beta chain) was determined in a study of cytomegalovirus exposure and HLA in healthy donors. Germline V gene data show CDR1 as SGHRS and CDR2 as YFSETQ. The CDR3 covers 14 residues. The V and J ends lost 4 bases and 2 bases respectively, with 12 bases between them. Findings and caveats of the study: Researchers reported in a later analysis that a missense DCLRE1C variant was tied to TCR beta V- and J-gene trimming.

As regards this clone: The antigen is not known.

60 Vbeta and 13 Jbeta primers were used in PCR. Measured with immunoSEQ multiplex PCR; TCRdb has only the in-frame clones, and not every one. Here the sample spans roughly 150,000 clones, about four fifths being singletons. The sequenced material came from PBMCs. The sequence was obtained from a man aged 25-40 years in good health and CMV-seropositive. The chain recombines TRBV5-1 with TRBJ1-2; D is possibly TRBD1 (5 bases). CDR3 in amino acids: CASSLGRGNYGYTF. CDR3 DNA sequence: TGCGCCAGCAGCCTGGGGAGGGGAAACTATGGCTACACCTTC. Full variable domain (remainder filled in from reference TRBV5-1 and TRBJ1-2): KAGVTQTPRYLIKTRGQQVTLSCSPISGHRSVSWYQQTPGQGLQFLFEYFSETQRNKGNFPGRFSGRQFSNSRSEMNVSTLELGDSALYLCASSLGRGNYGYTFGSGTRLTVV.